The sequence of this TCR beta chain was determined in a study of blood T cell repertoires in COVID-19. The germline V and J ends were trimmed by 7 bases and 5 bases, with 5 bases remaining between them. Germline CDR1 is LNHDA and CDR2 is SQIVND (reference sequence). The CDR3 runs to 10 residues. Generated by immunoSEQ multiplex PCR, the TCRdb table keeps only in-frame clones and is missing some. Among fewer than 120,000 clones listed, about 80% were seen once. The sequence was collected from a woman of 80 years or more with acute or convalescent COVID-19. The rearrangement uses TRBV19 and TRBJ2-5; TRBD1 is a possible D gene (5 bases). Sample: peripheral blood. The CDR3 protein is CASKGETQYF. Here the CDR3 DNA reads TGTGCCAGTAAGGGGGAGACCCAGTACTTC. The full variable domain, with the rest looked up from reference TRBV19 and TRBJ2-5, is DGGITQSPKYLFRKEGQNVTLSCEQNLNHDAMYWYRQDPGQGLRLIYYSQIVNDFQKGDIAEGYSVSREKKESFPLTVTSAQKNPTAFYLCASKGETQYFGPGTRLLVL.